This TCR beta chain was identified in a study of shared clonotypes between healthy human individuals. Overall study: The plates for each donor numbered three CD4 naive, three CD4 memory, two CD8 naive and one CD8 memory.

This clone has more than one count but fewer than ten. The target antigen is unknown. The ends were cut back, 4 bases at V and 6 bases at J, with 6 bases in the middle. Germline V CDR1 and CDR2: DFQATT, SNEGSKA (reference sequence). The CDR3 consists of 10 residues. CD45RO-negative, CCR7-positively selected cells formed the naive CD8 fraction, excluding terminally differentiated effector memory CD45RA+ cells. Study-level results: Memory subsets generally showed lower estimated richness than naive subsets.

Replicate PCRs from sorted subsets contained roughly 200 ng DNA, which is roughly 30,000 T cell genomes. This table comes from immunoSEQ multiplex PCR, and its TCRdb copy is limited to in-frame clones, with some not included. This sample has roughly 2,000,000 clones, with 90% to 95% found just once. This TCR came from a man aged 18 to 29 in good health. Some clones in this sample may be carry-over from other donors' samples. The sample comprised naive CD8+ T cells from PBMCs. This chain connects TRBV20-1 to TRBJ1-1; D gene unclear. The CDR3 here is CSAIVPEAFF. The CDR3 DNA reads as TGCAGTGCTATCGTCCCTGAAGCTTTCTTT.